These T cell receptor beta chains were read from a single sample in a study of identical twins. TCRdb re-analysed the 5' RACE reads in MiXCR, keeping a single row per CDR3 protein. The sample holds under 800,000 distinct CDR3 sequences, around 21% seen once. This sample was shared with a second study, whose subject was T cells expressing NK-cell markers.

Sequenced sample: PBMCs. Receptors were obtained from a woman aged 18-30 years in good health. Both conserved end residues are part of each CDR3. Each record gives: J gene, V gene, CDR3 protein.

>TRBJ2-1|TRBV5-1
CASSSGAARDEQFF
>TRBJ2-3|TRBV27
CASSFNGRTDTQYF
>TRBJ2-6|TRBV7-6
CASSFTGTGSSGANVLTF
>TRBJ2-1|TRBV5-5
CASSFDSVGGNEQFF
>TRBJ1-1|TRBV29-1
CSVDSSSLNTEAFF
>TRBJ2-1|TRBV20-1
CSARDGGRSSYNEQFF
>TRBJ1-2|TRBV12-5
CASGFWGSYTF
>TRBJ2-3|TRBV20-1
CSASFSGGDTQYF
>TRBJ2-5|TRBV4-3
CASSQDLFSEETQYF
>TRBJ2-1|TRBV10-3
CAISDISSNEQFF
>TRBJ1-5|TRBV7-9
CASSLLYQPQHF
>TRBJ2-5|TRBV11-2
CASSLNFGLAGVGETQYF
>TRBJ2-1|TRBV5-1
CASSWGSSYNEQFF
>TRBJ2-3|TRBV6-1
CASSQARTSGRRGTDTQYF
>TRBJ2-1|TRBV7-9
CASSLNRGYNEQFF
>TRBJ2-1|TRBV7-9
CASSFDIRSHEQFF
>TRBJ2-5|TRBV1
CTSSQVIYVGGAAETQYF
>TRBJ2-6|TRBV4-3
CASSQESGTGANVLTF
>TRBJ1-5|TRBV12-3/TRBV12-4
CASSFEQVNQPQHF
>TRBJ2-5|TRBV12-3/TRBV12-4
CASSFVSGARGAAQYF
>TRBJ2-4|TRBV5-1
CASSLDQPKNIQYF
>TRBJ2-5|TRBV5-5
CASSPQGARETQYF
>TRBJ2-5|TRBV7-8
CASSLRLASDMQETQYF
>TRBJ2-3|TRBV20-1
CSAPRSSGGPDTQYF
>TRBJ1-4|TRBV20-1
CSARDQGTDEKLFF
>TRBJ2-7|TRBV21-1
CASSKALDRGKKPYEQYF
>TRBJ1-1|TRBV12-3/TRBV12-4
CASSTRGRATEAFF
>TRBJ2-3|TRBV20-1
CSADTSGTDTQYF
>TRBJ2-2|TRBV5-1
CASSFAVPSAGELFF
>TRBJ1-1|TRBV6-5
CASSYAGPDTEAFF
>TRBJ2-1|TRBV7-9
CASSLSGRGFNEQFF